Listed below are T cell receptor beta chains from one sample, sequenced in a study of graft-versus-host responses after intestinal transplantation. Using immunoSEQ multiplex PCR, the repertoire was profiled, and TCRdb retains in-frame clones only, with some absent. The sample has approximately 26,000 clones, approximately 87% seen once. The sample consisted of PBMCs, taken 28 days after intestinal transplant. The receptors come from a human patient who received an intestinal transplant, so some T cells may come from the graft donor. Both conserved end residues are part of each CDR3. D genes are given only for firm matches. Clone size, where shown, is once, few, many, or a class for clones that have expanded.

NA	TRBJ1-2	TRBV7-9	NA	CASSQQDRHGYTF	TGTGCCAGCAGCCAACAGGATCGGCATGGCTACACCTTC
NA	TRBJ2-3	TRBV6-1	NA	CASSPLHRADTQYF	TGTGCCAGCAGTCCACTACATAGGGCAGATACGCAGTATTTT
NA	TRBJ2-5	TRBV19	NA	CASSIGGQGRETQYF	TGTGCCAGTAGTATAGGAGGGCAGGGGAGAGAGACCCAGTACTTC
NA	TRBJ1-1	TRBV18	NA	CASSPARVGNTEAFF	TGTGCCAGCTCACCCGCGAGGGTGGGGAACACTGAAGCTTTCTTT
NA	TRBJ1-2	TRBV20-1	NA	CSARAGHGYTF	TGCAGTGCTAGAGCTGGTCATGGCTACACCTTC
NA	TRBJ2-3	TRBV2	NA	CASSESGASTDTQYF	TGTGCCAGCAGTGAATCGGGAGCGAGCACAGATACGCAGTATTTT
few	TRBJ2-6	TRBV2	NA	CASGGISGANVLTF	TGTGCCAGCGGGGGAATCTCTGGGGCCAACGTCCTGACTTTC
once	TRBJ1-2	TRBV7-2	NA	CASSLSETRDNNYGYTF	TGTGCCAGCAGCTTGAGCGAAACTCGGGACAACAACTATGGCTACACCTTC
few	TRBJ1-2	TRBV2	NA	CARGGGYTF	TGTGCCAGGGGGGGAGGCTACACCTTC
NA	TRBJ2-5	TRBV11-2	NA	CASSSGLGWGQYF	TGTGCCAGCAGCTCCGGACTGGGGTGGGGCCAGTACTTC
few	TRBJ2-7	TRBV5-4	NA	CASSLELAGEQYF	TGTGCCAGCAGCTTGGAATTGGCGGGCGAGCAGTACTTC
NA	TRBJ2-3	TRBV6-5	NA	CASSYSGGTDTQYF	TGTGCCAGCAGTTACTCTGGGGGTACAGATACGCAGTATTTT
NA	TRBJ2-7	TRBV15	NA	CATSRGSQPYEQYF	TGTGCCACCAGCAGAGGCTCCCAACCCTACGAGCAGTACTTC
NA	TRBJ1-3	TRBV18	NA	CASSYTTSLAGNTIYF	TGTGCCAGCTCATACACTACTAGTCTTGCTGGAAACACCATATATTTT
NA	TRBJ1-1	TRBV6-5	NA	CASQEYRQNTEAFF	TGTGCCAGCCAAGAATACAGGCAGAACACTGAAGCTTTCTTT
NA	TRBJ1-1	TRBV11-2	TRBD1	CASHFWDRASPTEAFF	TGTGCCAGCCATTTTTGGGACAGGGCATCACCCACTGAAGCTTTCTTT
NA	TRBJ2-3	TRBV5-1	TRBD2	CASGPGVGGTDTQYF	TGCGCCAGCGGCCCCGGGGTCGGGGGGACAGATACGCAGTATTTT
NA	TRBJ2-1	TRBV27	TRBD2	CASSLPSLAGVGNEQFF	TGTGCCAGCAGTTTACCTTCTTTAGCGGGGGTAGGAAATGAGCAGTTCTTC
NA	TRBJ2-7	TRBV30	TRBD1	CAWRAGQGGEQYF	TGTGCCTGGAGGGCCGGACAGGGGGGCGAGCAGTACTTC
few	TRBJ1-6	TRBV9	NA	CASSVGGGNSPLHF	TGTGCCAGCAGCGTAGGCGGGGGGAATTCACCCCTCCACTTT
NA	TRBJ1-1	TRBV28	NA	CASSLGGNTEAFF	TGTGCCAGCAGTTTGGGAGGGAACACTGAAGCTTTCTTT
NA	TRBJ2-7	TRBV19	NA	CASSIGTGTYEQYF	TGTGCCAGTAGTATAGGGACGGGAACCTACGAGCAGTACTTC
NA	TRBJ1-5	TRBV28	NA	CASSLVAGITADQQPQHF	TGTGCCAGCAGTTTAGTTGCGGGTATTACGGCCGATCAACAGCCCCAGCATTTT
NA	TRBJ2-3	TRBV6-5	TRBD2	CASRALTSGTDTQYF	TGTGCCAGCAGAGCCCTTACTAGCGGGACAGATACGCAGTATTTT
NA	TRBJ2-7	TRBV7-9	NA	CASSLPHRVSPRYEQYF	TGTGCCAGCAGCTTACCGCACAGGGTCAGCCCCAGGTACGAGCAGTACTTC
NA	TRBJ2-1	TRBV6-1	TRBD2	CASSAELAGGLGNEQFF	TGTGCCAGCAGTGCGGAACTAGCGGGGGGGCTGGGCAATGAGCAGTTCTTC
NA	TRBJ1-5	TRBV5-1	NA	CAVGHSSTPVGGNQPQHF	TGCGCGGTCGGGCACTCATCTACACCAGTGGGTGGCAATCAGCCCCAGCATTTT
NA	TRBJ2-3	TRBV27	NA	CASSSGTYPVDTQYF	TGTGCCAGCAGCAGCGGGACATACCCCGTGGATACGCAGTATTTT
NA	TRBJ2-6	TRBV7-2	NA	CASSLDIAPGANVLTF	TGTGCCAGCAGCTTAGACATTGCTCCTGGGGCCAACGTCCTGACTTTC
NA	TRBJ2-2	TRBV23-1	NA	CASSRGNTGELFF	TGCGCCAGCAGTCGTGGGAACACCGGGGAGCTGTTTTTT
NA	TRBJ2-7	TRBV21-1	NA	CASSTRQGVSYEQYF	TGTGCCAGCAGCACCAGACAGGGAGTATCCTACGAGCAGTACTTC
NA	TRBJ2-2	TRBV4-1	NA	CASSQESSPTLFF	TGCGCCAGCAGCCAAGAAAGTTCCCCGACGCTGTTTTTT
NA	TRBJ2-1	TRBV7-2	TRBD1	CASSLKTTGQANNEQFF	TGTGCCAGCAGCTTAAAAACCACGGGACAGGCGAATAATGAGCAGTTCTTC
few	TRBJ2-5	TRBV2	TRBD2	CASSDWGGAGTQYF	TGTGCCAGCAGTGATTGGGGGGGAGCGGGGACCCAGTACTTC
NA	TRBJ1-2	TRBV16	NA	CASSMLKVVRKIYGYTF	TGTGCCAGCAGCATGTTAAAGGTCGTTAGAAAGATCTATGGCTACACCTTC
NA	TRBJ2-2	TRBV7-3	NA	CASSLKLDTGELFF	TGTGCCAGCAGCTTAAAACTAGACACCGGGGAGCTGTTTTTT
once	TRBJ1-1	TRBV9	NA	CASSALTDGPWNTEAFF	TGTGCCAGCAGCGCCCTAACAGACGGACCTTGGAACACTGAAGCTTTCTTT
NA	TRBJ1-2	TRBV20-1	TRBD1	CSASGQAPTF	TGCAGTGCTTCAGGACAGGCGCCCACCTTC
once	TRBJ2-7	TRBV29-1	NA	CSVKQGSHNEQYF	TGCAGCGTTAAACAGGGTTCCCACAACGAGCAGTACTTC
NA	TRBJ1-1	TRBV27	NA	CASSFEGNTEAFF	TGTGCCAGCAGTTTCGAGGGGAACACTGAAGCTTTCTTT
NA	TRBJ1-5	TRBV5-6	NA	CASSSQGYSNQPQHF	TGTGCCAGCAGCTCACAGGGCTATAGCAATCAGCCCCAGCATTTT
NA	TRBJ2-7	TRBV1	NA	CTSSQGRNYEQYF	TGCACCAGCAGCCAAGGCCGGAATTACGAGCAGTACTTC
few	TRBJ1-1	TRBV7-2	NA	CASSLSGGMNTEAFF	TGTGCCAGCAGCTTAAGCGGAGGGATGAACACTGAAGCTTTCTTT
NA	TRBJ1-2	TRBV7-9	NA	CASSPREGVYGYTF	TGTGCCAGCAGCCCCCGGGAGGGAGTCTATGGCTACACCTTC
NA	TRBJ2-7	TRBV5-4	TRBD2	CASSQTGGGISYEQYF	TGTGCCAGCAGCCAAACGGGAGGGGGGATCTCCTACGAGCAGTACTTC
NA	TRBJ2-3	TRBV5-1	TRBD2	CASSFKLAGGRTDTQYF	TGCGCCAGCAGCTTCAAGCTAGCGGGGGGGCGTACAGATACGCAGTATTTT
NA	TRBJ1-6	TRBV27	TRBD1	CASKFLGQGNSPLHF	TGTGCCAGCAAGTTTCTGGGACAGGGGAATTCACCCCTCCACTTT